This entry lists 30 T cell receptor beta chains sequenced from one sample in a study of cytomegalovirus exposure and HLA in healthy donors. Generated by immunoSEQ multiplex PCR, the TCRdb table keeps only in-frame clones and is missing some. Of some 350,000 clones in the sample, about nine tenths were seen once. Sequenced input: PBMCs. All receptors derive from a woman under 40 in good health and CMV-seropositive.

The chain uses TRBV29-1 and TRBJ2-5, with 8 bases identical to TRBD2. The CDR3 is 15 residues long. Trimming removed 6 bases from V and 7 bases from J; junction bases left unmatched: 16. Germline lookup yields CDR1 SQVTM and CDR2 ANQGSEA. The chain's CDR3 is CSVDGGGKGGTTQYF. The CDR3 nucleotides are TGCAGCGTCGACGGGGGGGGGAAAGGCGGGACGACCCAGTACTTC.

Only a few counts were recorded for this clone. The chain links TRBV18 to TRBJ2-1; TRBD2 matches 8 bases. Germline-derived CDR1 and CDR2 are KGHSH and LQKENI. This CDR3 contains 13 residues. The V gene end was trimmed by 8 bases and the J gene end by 3 bases; junction bases not matched to a gene: 3. CDR3 region: CASRAGVYNEQFF. Written as DNA, the CDR3 is TGTGCCAGCCGAGCGGGAGTCTACAATGAGCAGTTCTTC.

The rearrangement uses TRBV7-6 and TRBJ2-7, with D unclear. The CDR3 runs to 13 residues. Per the germline V gene, CDR1 is SGHVS and CDR2 is FNYEAQ. Between the trimmed V and J ends, which lost 1 base and 0 bases, there was a span of 4 bases. CDR3 region: CASSLDRSYEQYF. CDR3 coding DNA: TGTGCCAGCAGCTTAGACCGCTCCTACGAGCAGTACTTC.

This clone was seen only a few times. The genes are TRBV7-6 and TRBJ2-5; D gene uncertain. V dropped 1 base and J dropped 2 bases, with 11 bases sitting between them. The CDR3 length is 15 residues. The germline V gene encodes CDR1 SGHVS and CDR2 FNYEAQ. DNA of the CDR3: TGTGCCAGCAGCTTAGGACCAGGAACACAAGAGACCCAGTACTTC. Its translation is CASSLGPGTQETQYF.

The chain is built from TRBV18 and TRBJ2-6, with 9 bases matching TRBD1. This CDR3 is 18 amino acids long. Trimming removed 1 base from V and 0 bases from J; junction bases left unmatched: 4. The germline V gene encodes CDR1 KGHSH and CDR2 LQKENI. Here the CDR3 DNA reads TGTGCCAGCTCACCACTGGACAGGGGCCACTCTGGGGCCAACGTCCTGACTTTC. It codes for CASSPLDRGHSGANVLTF.

The chain combines TRBV4-3 with TRBJ2-1, with D possibly matching TRBD2 (6 bases). Trimming stripped 0 bases from V and 8 bases from J, with 14 bases between. Germline V lookup: CDR1 LGHNA, CDR2 YSLEER. The CDR3 covers 15 residues. CDR3 in amino acids: CASSQDTGEGDEQFF. CDR3 nucleotides: TGCGCCAGCAGCCAAGATACGGGAGAAGGTGATGAGCAGTTCTTC.

The V and J genes are TRBV6-4 and TRBJ2-1; tentative D call: TRBD2 (5 bases). The V end was cut by 5 bases, the J end by 5 bases, with 16 bases between. Germline CDR1 reads MRHNA; CDR2 reads SNTAGT. CDR3 size: 15 residues. The CDR3 coding sequence is TGTGCCAGCAGTCGAAGCGGTAGGGTTCACAATGAGCAGTTCTTC. This gives the protein CASSRSGRVHNEQFF.

The rearrangement uses TRBV27 and TRBJ2-1; D possibly corresponds to TRBD2 (5 bases). The CDR3 is 13 amino acids. Trimming stripped 3 bases from V and 4 bases from J, with 7 bases between. CDR1 and CDR2 (germline): MNHEY, SMNVEV (reference sequence). The CDR3 DNA reads TGTGCCAGCAGTTTGACTAATTACAATGAGCAGTTCTTC. This sequence encodes CASSLTNYNEQFF.

The chain is built from TRBV15 and TRBJ2-5; D tentatively fits TRBD1 or TRBD2 (5 bases each). The CDR3 totals 15 residues. Trimming cost V 0 bases and J 9 bases, with 17 bases left between them. Germline loops: CDR1 LNHNV, CDR2 YYDKDF (reference sequence). The CDR3 nucleotides read TGTGCCACCAGCAGAGATAGGGACCGAGGGGTGGCCCAGTACTTC. Translating gives CATSRDRDRGVAQYF.

The DNA of the CDR3 is TGTGCCAGCAGTTTGATGGGTAGGGAGACCCAGTACTTC. It codes for CASSLMGRETQYF. The rearrangement links TRBV28 to TRBJ2-5; D is unclear. The CDR3 extends over 13 amino acids. The germline CDR1 and CDR2 sequences are MDHEN and SYDVKM. The V end was cut by 3 bases, the J end by 5 bases, with 10 bases between.

The chain joins TRBV7-9 to TRBJ2-7, with 8 bases identical to TRBD1. V gave up 5 bases and J gave up 6 bases; unmatched junction bases: 9. The CDR3 has 14 residues. Germline loops: CDR1 SEHNR, CDR2 FQNEAQ (reference sequence). CDR3 protein: CASSPRDRRGEQYF. DNA of the CDR3: TGTGCCAGCAGCCCCCGGGACAGGAGAGGCGAGCAGTACTTC.

This clone turned up a few times. This CDR3 is also generated by other DNA sequences in the sample. The genes are TRBV5-1 and TRBJ1-4, with 8 bases that match TRBD1. The CDR3 sequence is 14 residues long. The V gene end was trimmed by 4 bases and the J gene end by 5 bases; junction bases not matched to a gene: 4. Germline values: CDR1 SGHRS, CDR2 YFSETQ. The CDR3 DNA follows: TGCGCCAGCAGCCCCGGACAGGGCAATGAAAAACTGTTTTTT. Amino acids: CASSPGQGNEKLFF.

The V and J genes are TRBV2 and TRBJ2-2; D might be TRBD1 (6 bases). Trimming stripped 3 bases from V and 4 bases from J, with 12 bases between. In germline, CDR1 is SNHLY, CDR2 FYNNEI. This CDR3 spans 15 amino acids. CDR3 coding DNA: TGTGCCAGCAGTGAGTCGACAGGAGCCACCGGGGAGCTGTTTTTT. Its translation is CASSESTGATGELFF. The variable domain in full, completed from reference TRBV2 and TRBJ2-2, reads EPEVTQTPSHQVTQMGQEVILRCVPISNHLYFYWYRQILGQKVEFLVSFYNNEISEKSEIFDDQFSVERPDGSNFTLKIRSTKLEDSAMYFCASSESTGATGELFFGEGSRLTVL.

The DNA for the CDR3 is TGTGCCAGTAGTCCCGGGACAGGGGCCTTCTACGAGCAGTACTTC. As protein: CASSPGTGAFYEQYF. The chain recombines TRBV19 with TRBJ2-7; 10 bases map to TRBD1. CDR1 is LNHDA and CDR2 is SQIVND in the germline V gene (reference sequence). This CDR3 is built from 15 residues. V was pared by 5 bases and J by 3 bases, with 7 bases of the junction left unmatched. Drawing the rest from reference TRBV19 and TRBJ2-7, the complete variable domain is DGGITQSPKYLFRKEGQNVTLSCEQNLNHDAMYWYRQDPGQGLRLIYYSQIVNDFQKGDIAEGYSVSREKKESFPLTVTSAQKNPTAFYLCASSPGTGAFYEQYFGPGTRLTVT.

The chain has TRBV5-4 and TRBJ2-7; no clear D gene. The CDR3 sequence is 13 residues long. With 0 bases removed from V and 7 bases from J, the gap between germline ends came to 11 bases. Germline CDR1 reads SGHNT; CDR2 reads YYREEE (reference sequence). CDR3 DNA sequence: TGTGCCAGCAGCTTGGAGTTGAATGGGGAGCAGTACTTC. This encodes CASSLELNGEQYF.

The CDR3 loop reads CASSVGSDYEQYF. CDR3 coding DNA: TGTGCCAGCAGCGTAGGTAGCGACTACGAGCAGTACTTC. The chain combines TRBV9 with TRBJ2-7, with D possibly being TRBD2 (5 bases). V was cut by 0 bases and J by 3 bases, with 7 bases left in between. CDR1 is SGDLS, CDR2 YYNGEE, per germline. This CDR3 has 13 amino acids.

The CDR3 loop reads CASSGVVWSNSLGLHEQYF. CDR3 nucleotides: TGCGCCAGCAGTGGGGTCGTCTGGTCAAACTCCCTCGGCCTACACGAGCAGTACTTC. This chain uses TRBV10-1 with TRBJ2-7; no clear D gene. Per germline, CDR1 WNHNN and CDR2 SYGVQD (reference sequence). Trimming left V 4 bases short and J 5 bases short, with 30 bases between. The CDR3 is 19 amino acids.

In this sample, this clone turned up once. The chain uses TRBV4-1 and TRBJ2-7; tentatively, D is TRBD2 (6 bases). V shed 1 base and J shed 2 bases, with 18 bases lying between them. Germline CDR1 and CDR2: MGHRA and YSYEKL. This CDR3 is built from 17 residues. CDR3 loop: CASSQGPLARDPYEQYF. DNA for the CDR3: TGCGCCAGCAGCCAAGGCCCGCTAGCGAGGGATCCCTACGAGCAGTACTTC.

The chain joins TRBV5-1 to TRBJ1-1, with D perhaps matching TRBD1 (5 bases). This CDR3 comprises 14 residues. The germline V gene encodes CDR1 SGHRS and CDR2 YFSETQ. V lost 4 bases, J lost 0 bases, and 10 bases lay in between. The CDR3 DNA follows: TGCGCCAGCAGCGAGGTAGGGGTGAACACTGAAGCTTTCTTT. Residues: CASSEVGVNTEAFF.

The chain uses TRBV27 and TRBJ2-6, with D uncertain. The CDR3 consists of 12 residues. Trimming pared 8 bases from V and 5 bases from J, leaving 7 bases between. Germline V gives CDR1 MNHEY, CDR2 SMNVEV (reference sequence). CDR3 sequence: CASGVWANVLTF. CDR3 nucleotide sequence: TGTGCCAGCGGCGTCTGGGCCAACGTCCTGACTTTC.

This sequence joins TRBV5-1 and TRBJ1-1; 7 positions match TRBD1. With 5 bases clipped from V and 4 bases from J, the junction kept 11 bases outside the gene matches. The germline V gene has CDR1 SGHRS and CDR2 YFSETQ. The CDR3 spans 15 residues. The CDR3 DNA follows: TGCGCCAGCAGGCGTGCCGGGACAGACGGCACTGAAGCTTTCTTT. It encodes CASRRAGTDGTEAFF.

The rearrangement uses TRBV27 and TRBJ2-7; a weak D match, TRBD1 (5 bases). Trimming removed 4 bases from V and 5 bases from J, with 12 bases in between. The CDR3 has 13 residues. CDR1 is MNHEY and CDR2 is SMNVEV in the germline V gene (reference sequence). CDR3 sequence (DNA): TGTGCCAGCAGTTATGGGGCTCGGGACGAGCAGTACTTC. Protein product: CASSYGARDEQYF.

The genes are TRBV7-3 and TRBJ2-1, with TRBD2 matching 9 bases. The CDR3 is made up of 14 amino acids. The trim removed 8 bases at V and 7 bases at J, leaving 9 bases unmatched. Germline values: CDR1 SGHTA, CDR2 FQGTGA. The CDR3, as DNA: TGTGCCAGCGGCGAGAGCGGGAGGATAAATGAGCAGTTCTTC. Encoded protein: CASGESGRINEQFF.

The gene calls are TRBV6-7 and TRBJ1-4, with 8 bases identical to TRBD1. TRBV6-7 has ORF status, its function being uncertain. J was trimmed by 0 bases and V by 2 bases; bases with no gene match: 2. The CDR3 is 16 amino acids. The CDR3 is CASSYETGATNEKLFF. For the CDR3, the DNA is TGTGCCAGCAGTTACGAGACAGGGGCAACTAATGAAAAACTGTTTTTT.

This clone was detected only a few times. The V gene is TRBV5-4, the J gene TRBJ2-7, with 8 bases aligning to TRBD2. Trimming cost V 0 bases and J 9 bases; bases outside gene matches: 5. The CDR3 is 13 amino acids. Germline-derived CDR1 and CDR2 are SGHNT and YYREEE (reference sequence). The CDR3 here is CASSLAGGPVQYF. CDR3 bases: TGTGCCAGCAGCTTGGCGGGAGGGCCAGTGCAGTACTTC.

The chain combines TRBV7-9 with TRBJ2-7; D not certain. Germline CDR1 and CDR2: SEHNR and FQNEAQ (reference sequence). The CDR3 spans 12 residues. V gave up 5 bases and J gave up 1 base, with 6 bases separating them. The CDR3, as DNA: TGTGCCAGCAGCGTCGAATCCTACGAGCAGTACTTC. Its protein is CASSVESYEQYF.

The chain links TRBV2 to TRBJ2-1; D is possibly TRBD1 (6 bases). Germline V CDR1 and CDR2: SNHLY, FYNNEI. V was clipped by 1 base and J by 4 bases, with 11 bases between them. The CDR3 has 15 residues. The CDR3 DNA reads TGTGCCAGCAGTGAAGGGACAGTTCTGTACAATGAGCAGTTCTTC. It yields the protein CASSEGTVLYNEQFF. Together with reference TRBV2 and TRBJ2-1, the CDR3 gives the full variable domain: EPEVTQTPSHQVTQMGQEVILRCVPISNHLYFYWYRQILGQKVEFLVSFYNNEISEKSEIFDDQFSVERPDGSNFTLKIRSTKLEDSAMYFCASSEGTVLYNEQFFGPGTRLTVL.

The V and J genes are TRBV30 and TRBJ1-6; D perhaps matches TRBD1 (5 bases). CDR1 GTSNPN and CDR2 SVGIG come from the germline V gene (reference sequence). The CDR3 is 14 residues long. Trimming pared 3 bases from V and 9 bases from J, leaving 15 bases between. The CDR3 reads CAWRLEGAVSPLHF. CDR3 nucleotide sequence: TGTGCCTGGAGATTGGAAGGGGCAGTTTCACCCCTCCACTTT.

V and J are TRBV28 and TRBJ2-3; 9 nucleotides line up with TRBD1. The CDR3 is 15 residues long. V trimming: 6 bases; J trimming: 2 bases; junction bases outside the gene matches: 6. Germline CDR1 MDHEN, CDR2 SYDVKM. CDR3 residues: CASSPGTGSTDTQYF. DNA for the CDR3: TGTGCCAGCAGCCCCGGGACAGGGTCCACAGATACGCAGTATTTT.

The chain carries TRBV2 and TRBJ1-1; weak D call: TRBD1 (6 bases). Trimming took off 7 bases at V and 4 bases at J, with 19 bases between the two ends. Per the germline V gene, CDR1 is SNHLY and CDR2 is FYNNEI. The CDR3 is 15 residues long. CDR3 coding DNA: TGTGCCAGCACGGGGGGGCCAGTATTGGCCACTGAAGCTTTCTTT. Its translation: CASTGGPVLATEAFF.